This record concerns one T cell receptor (beta chain) sequence. The antigen is unknown. Primers included in the PCR were 60 Vbeta and 13 Jbeta primers. Measured with immunoSEQ multiplex PCR; TCRdb has only the in-frame clones, and not every one. The sample has 70,000 to 95,000 clones; 78% are singletons. This entry comes from a study of cytomegalovirus exposure and HLA in healthy donors. Study-level results: Accounts indicate the classifier identified cytomegalovirus status with strong specificity and sensitivity.

The V gene lost 8 bases and the J gene lost 9 bases, with 17 bases spanning the gap. Germline CDR1 and CDR2: ENHRY and SYGVKD. The CDR3 length is 13 residues. The chain recombines TRBV10-3 with TRBJ1-5, with TRBD1 as a possible D gene (5 bases). The sequenced sample consisted of PBMCs. This TCR was sampled from a man between 35 and 55 years old in good health and CMV-seronegative. The CDR3 spells CAIWEGQGRPQHF. Written as DNA, the CDR3 is TGTGCCATCTGGGAAGGGCAGGGCCGGCCCCAGCATTTT.